Shown below are 15 T cell receptor beta chains from a single sample sequenced in a study of cytomegalovirus exposure and HLA in healthy donors. The PCR had 60 Vbeta and 13 Jbeta primers. TCRdb keeps only in-frame clones here, not all; method: immunoSEQ multiplex PCR. The table for this sample gives 60,000 to 65,000 clones. The specimen was PBMCs. All receptors derive from a man aged 25-45 years in good health and CMV-seropositive.

The chain couples TRBV2 to TRBJ1-1; tentatively, D is TRBD1 (5 bases). The V gene lost 6 bases and the J gene lost 4 bases, with 18 bases spanning the gap. Germline-derived CDR1 and CDR2 are SNHLY and FYNNEI. The CDR3 has 15 residues. CDR3 loop: CASRNILEGTTEAFF. The CDR3 region has the DNA TGTGCCAGCAGAAATATCCTGGAGGGGACCACTGAAGCTTTCTTT.

The chain uses TRBV18 and TRBJ2-7; 13 nucleotides match TRBD2. The CDR3 sequence is 14 residues long. Germline V gene sequence: CDR1 KGHSH, CDR2 LQKENI. Unmatched junction bases numbered 1, after V lost 3 bases and J lost 5 bases. CDR3 region: CASSPGLAGDEQYF. The CDR3 coding sequence is TGTGCCAGCTCACCCGGACTAGCGGGAGACGAGCAGTACTTC.

V usage is TRBV10-3 and J usage is TRBJ2-7; a weak D match, TRBD2 (7 bases). The germline V and J ends were trimmed by 8 bases and 5 bases, with 10 bases remaining between them. The CDR3 length is 11 residues. The germline CDR1 and CDR2 sequences are ENHRY and SYGVKD. The CDR3 sequence is CAIRGANEQYF. The CDR3 bases are TGTGCCATCCGGGGGGCCAACGAGCAGTACTTC.

This chain uses TRBV7-9 with TRBJ2-5; 7 bases map to TRBD1. Near its end, the DNA agrees better with TRBJ2-7, so the J call may be wrong. CDR3 size: 15 residues. Germline V CDR1 and CDR2: SEHNR, FQNEAQ (reference sequence). The CDR3 sequence: CASSIRTGLSYEQYF. The CDR3 DNA sequence: TGTGCCAGCAGCATCCGGACAGGCCTCTCCTACGAGCAGTACTTC.

The V gene is TRBV7-9, the J gene TRBJ1-2; tentative D call: TRBD1 (5 bases). Germline lookup yields CDR1 SEHNR and CDR2 FQNEAQ (reference sequence). Between the trimmed V and J ends, which lost 5 bases and 6 bases, there was a span of 10 bases. The CDR3 runs to 12 residues. Here the CDR3 DNA reads TGTGCCAGCAGCCTCGGGGGGGATGGCTACACCTTC. As protein: CASSLGGDGYTF.

The chain couples TRBV5-1 to TRBJ1-1; tentative D call: TRBD1 (6 bases). The germline V gene encodes CDR1 SGHRS and CDR2 YFSETQ. Trimming took off 2 bases at V and 4 bases at J, with 15 bases between the two ends. The CDR3 is made up of 15 amino acids. The CDR3 loop reads CASSLNRVGITEAFF. The CDR3 DNA follows: TGCGCCAGCAGCTTAAACAGGGTTGGGATCACTGAAGCTTTCTTT.

The chain recombines TRBV18 with TRBJ1-1; 7 bases map to TRBD1. The CDR3 consists of 14 residues. Losses at the gene ends were 3 bases for V and 2 bases for J; bases not matched to a gene: 3. Germline V gene data show CDR1 as KGHSH and CDR2 as LQKENI. The CDR3 loop is CASSPWTGNTEAFF. The CDR3, as DNA: TGTGCCAGCTCACCTTGGACAGGTAACACTGAAGCTTTCTTT.

The rearrangement uses TRBV29-1 and TRBJ2-6; weak D call: TRBD1 (6 bases). The CDR3 is made up of 15 amino acids. Germline V gene data show CDR1 as SQVTM and CDR2 as ANQGSEA. V was trimmed by 6 bases and J by 0 bases, leaving 12 bases between them. CDR3 protein: CSVRGSPSGANVLTF. The DNA of the CDR3 is TGCAGCGTCAGGGGATCCCCCTCTGGGGCCAACGTCCTGACTTTC.

The chain employs TRBV5-1 and TRBJ1-6; D call uncertain. CDR1 is SGHRS, CDR2 YFSETQ, per germline. This CDR3 spans 13 amino acids. Trimming left V 0 bases short and J 7 bases short, with 5 bases between. CDR3 coding DNA: TGCGCCAGCAGCTTGGCTCAGAATTCACCCCTCCACTTT. It specifies CASSLAQNSPLHF. The full variable domain, completed using reference TRBV5-1 and TRBJ1-6, is KAGVTQTPRYLIKTRGQQVTLSCSPISGHRSVSWYQQTPGQGLQFLFEYFSETQRNKGNFPGRFSGRQFSNSRSEMNVSTLELGDSALYLCASSLAQNSPLHFGNGTRLTVT.

As to this clone: The limits of the CDR3 on the DNA are not certain, so only TCRdb's listed CDR3 is given. The chain combines TRBV21-1 with TRBJ1-2; whether TRBD1, the table's D call, matches the DNA was not checked. TRBV21-1 is labeled a pseudogene. Counting both end residues, the CDR3 totals 20 amino acids. CDR3 in amino acids: CASSKVNLVGQGSQNYGYTF.

The chain employs TRBV9 and TRBJ2-3; weak D call: TRBD2 (5 bases). The CDR3 length is 15 residues. Looked up from germline, CDR1 is SGDLS and CDR2 is YYNGEE. Trimming pared 0 bases from V and 1 base from J, leaving 9 bases between. CDR3 nucleotide sequence: TGTGCCAGCAGCGTAGGCGGGCAGGGCACAGATACGCAGTATTTT. This sequence encodes CASSVGGQGTDTQYF.

This chain joins TRBV7-8 and TRBJ2-7, with TRBD1 identical over 8 bases. Unmatched junction bases numbered 1, after V lost 1 base and J lost 2 bases. This CDR3 spans 14 amino acids. Germline V gives CDR1 SGHVS, CDR2 FQNEAQ. The CDR3 region has the DNA TGTGCCAGCAGCTTAGGACAGGGGACCTACGAGCAGTACTTC. This gives the protein CASSLGQGTYEQYF. Filled out from reference TRBV7-8 and TRBJ2-7, the complete variable domain reads GAGVSQSPRYKVAKRGQDVALRCDPISGHVSLFWYQQALGQGPEFLTYFQNEAQLDKSGLPSDRFFAERPEGSVSTLKIQRTQQEDSAVYLCASSLGQGTYEQYFGPGTRLTVT.

Comments on this clone: The junction differs from germline at one of its ends, possibly a read error. CDR3 in DNA: TGTGCCTGGAGTGGATACTCGACTAGAATCTCCGACAATGAGCAGTTCTTC. The encoded protein is CAWSGYSTRISDNEQFF. V gene TRBV30 combines with J gene TRBJ2-1; the D gene is possibly TRBD2 (6 bases). Germline values: CDR1 GTSNPN, CDR2 SVGIG (reference sequence). The CDR3 sequence is 17 residues long.

The chain combines TRBV7-9 with TRBJ1-1; 10 positions agree with TRBD1. This CDR3 contains 15 residues. From germline, CDR1 is SEHNR and CDR2 FQNEAQ (reference sequence). The ends lost 2 bases at V and 3 bases at J; junction bases unmatched: 3. As DNA, the CDR3 is TGTGCCAGCAGCTTATACGGGACAGGGGACACTGAAGCTTTCTTT. Translating it yields CASSLYGTGDTEAFF.

The rearrangement uses TRBV4-2 and TRBJ2-1; 7 nucleotides line up with TRBD1. CDR3 length: 16 residues. The V gene end was trimmed by 2 bases and the J gene end by 5 bases; junction bases not matched to a gene: 9. In germline, CDR1 is LGHNA, CDR2 YNFKEQ. The CDR3 spells CASSQQTGNPDNEQFF. The CDR3 region has the DNA TGTGCCAGCAGCCAACAGACAGGGAACCCTGACAATGAGCAGTTCTTC.